Each of the 8 T cell receptor beta chains below was sequenced from the same sample in a study of liver allograft versus peripheral blood T cells. Whole-study context: Peripheral blood of the recipients supplied T cell receptor repertoires that were compared with those in transplanted livers.

TCRdb analysed the reads with MiXCR anew, one entry per CDR3 protein. The table has fewer than 7,000 distinct CDR3 sequences, approximately 15% seen once; the top ten hold about 9.4%. The receptors were gathered from a human patient who had a liver transplant. Certain T cells may be donor cells from the graft.

About this clonotype: This sequence is one base from a far larger clone and is likely a read error. The V gene is TRBV6-1, the J gene TRBJ1-5; no definite D call. The germline gives CDR1 MNHNS, CDR2 SASEGT. The CDR3 loop spans 15 amino acids. CDR3 residues: CASSSTDYSNQPQRF. The CDR3 DNA is TGTGCCAGCAGTTCGACGGATTATAGCAATCAGCCCCAGCGTTTT.

V and J are TRBV11-2 and TRBJ1-2, with TRBD1 as a possible D gene (6 bases). The germline V gene encodes CDR1 SGHAT and CDR2 FQNNGV. The germline V and J ends were trimmed by 5 bases and 8 bases, with 21 bases remaining between them. This CDR3 is 15 amino acids long. The chain's CDR3 is CASSAVTGPNRGYTF. The CDR3 nucleotides are TGTGCCAGCAGCGCCGTAACAGGGCCGAACCGGGGCTACACCTTC.

This clonotype is categorized as medium-sized. The V call is TRBV6-1, the J call TRBJ1-3; D perhaps matches TRBD1 (5 bases). Trimming cost V 5 bases and J 3 bases, with 11 bases left between them. The CDR3 covers 14 residues. Germline V CDR1 and CDR2: MNHNS, SASEGT. CDR3 loop: CASSQGAIGNTIYF. The DNA of the CDR3 is TGTGCCAGCAGTCAGGGCGCGATTGGAAACACCATATATTTT.

This clonotype is judged medium-sized. V gene TRBV12-3 or TRBV12-4 combines with J gene TRBJ2-3, with D maybe TRBD2 (6 bases). The CDR3 extends over 16 amino acids. Between the trimmed V and J ends, which lost 3 bases and 2 bases, there was a span of 15 bases. The CDR3 nucleotides are TGTGCCAGCAGTTTCCGCCAGGGACTTCTCACAGATACGCAGTATTTT. The encoded protein is CASSFRQGLLTDTQYF.

In its sample, this clonotype is medium-sized (0.01 to 0.1%). The chain links TRBV15 to TRBJ2-7, with D unclear. Germline CDR1 is LNHNV and CDR2 is YYDKDF (reference sequence). The CDR3 loop spans 15 amino acids. Trimming took off 0 bases at V and 1 base at J, with 10 bases between the two ends. The CDR3 DNA is TGTGCCACCAGCAGAGATGCAGGCATTTCCTACGAGCAGTACTTC. It is translated as CATSRDAGISYEQYF. Using reference TRBV15 and TRBJ2-7 for the parts outside the CDR3, the full variable domain is DAMVIQNPRYQVTQFGKPVTLSCSQTLNHNVMYWYQQKSSQAPKLLFHYYDKDFNNEADTPDNFQSRRPNTSFCFLDIRSPGLGDTAMYLCATSRDAGISYEQYFGPGTRLTVT.

This clonotype is medium-sized within its sample. The chain has TRBV7-2 and TRBJ1-3; D unresolved. The V gene's germline CDR1 is SGHTA and CDR2 FQGNSA. V was cut by 5 bases and J by 0 bases, with 17 bases left in between. The CDR3 loop spans 17 amino acids. The CDR3 coding sequence is TGTGCCAGCAGCCCTCTCGTCCGACCGGGCTCTGGAAACACCATATATTTT. This translates into CASSPLVRPGSGNTIYF.

About this clonotype: This may arise from a read error, as a much more abundant clone is one base away. The rearrangement uses TRBV20-1 and TRBJ2-1; D remains ambiguous. Trimming took off 3 bases at V and 5 bases at J, with 11 bases between the two ends. The germline CDR1 and CDR2 sequences are DFQATT and SNEGSKA (reference sequence). The CDR3 contains 13 residues. The CDR3 reads CSASESNNNEQFF. Written as DNA, the CDR3 is TGCAGTGCTAGCGAAAGCAACAACAATGAGCAGTTCTTC.

This clonotype ranks as medium-sized. The rearrangement links TRBV29-1 to TRBJ1-1, with TRBD1 matching over 11 bases. The CDR3 is 17 amino acids. Germline V gene lookup returns CDR1 SQVTM and CDR2 ANQGSEA. Trimming cost V 6 bases and J 4 bases; bases outside gene matches: 16. The CDR3 nucleotides read TGCAGCGTCCTTAGGTCCGGGACAGGGGGTTCGGGCACTGAAGCTTTCTTT. The encoded protein is CSVLRSGTGGSGTEAFF.